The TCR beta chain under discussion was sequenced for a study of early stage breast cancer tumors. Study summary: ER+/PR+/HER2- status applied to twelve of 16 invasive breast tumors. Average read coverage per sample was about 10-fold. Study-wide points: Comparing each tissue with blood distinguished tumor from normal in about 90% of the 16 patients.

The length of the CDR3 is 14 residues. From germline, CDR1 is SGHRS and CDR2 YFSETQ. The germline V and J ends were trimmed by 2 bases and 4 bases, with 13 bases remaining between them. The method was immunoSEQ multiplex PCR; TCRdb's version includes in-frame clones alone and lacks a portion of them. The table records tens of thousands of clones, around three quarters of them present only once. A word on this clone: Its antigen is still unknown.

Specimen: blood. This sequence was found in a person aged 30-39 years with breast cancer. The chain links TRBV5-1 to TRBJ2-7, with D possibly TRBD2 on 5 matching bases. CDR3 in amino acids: CASSFGPGRYEQYF. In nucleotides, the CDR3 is TGCGCCAGCAGCTTCGGACCTGGGAGATACGAGCAGTACTTC.